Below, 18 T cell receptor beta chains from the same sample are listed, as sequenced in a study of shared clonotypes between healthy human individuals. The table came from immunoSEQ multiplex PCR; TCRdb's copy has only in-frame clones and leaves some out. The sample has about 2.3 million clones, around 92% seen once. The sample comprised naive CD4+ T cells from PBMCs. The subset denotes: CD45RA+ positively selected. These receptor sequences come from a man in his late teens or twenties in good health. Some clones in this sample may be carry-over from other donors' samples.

The CDR3 protein is CASSLAPNAYLYEQYF. DNA of the CDR3: TGTGCCAGCAGCTTGGCGCCTAATGCCTACCTCTACGAGCAGTACTTC. This chain joins TRBV5-6 and TRBJ2-7; unclear D gene. V lost 0 bases and J lost 3, with 16 bases in between. The CDR3 is 16 residues long. The germline V gene has CDR1 SGHDT and CDR2 YYEEEE. Full variable domain (rest looked up from reference TRBV5-6 and TRBJ2-7): DAGVTQSPTHLIKTRGQQVTLRCSPKSGHDTVSWYQQALGQGPQFIFQYYEEEERQRGNFPDRFSGHQFPNYSSELNVNALLLGDSALYLCASSLAPNAYLYEQYFGPGTRLTVT.

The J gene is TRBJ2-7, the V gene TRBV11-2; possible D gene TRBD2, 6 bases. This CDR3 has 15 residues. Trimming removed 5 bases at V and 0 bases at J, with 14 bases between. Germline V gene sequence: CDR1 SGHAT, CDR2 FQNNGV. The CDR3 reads CASSPNGDFSYEQYF. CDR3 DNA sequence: TGTGCCAGCAGCCCCAACGGGGACTTCTCCTACGAGCAGTACTTC. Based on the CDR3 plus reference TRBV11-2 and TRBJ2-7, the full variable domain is EAGVAQSPRYKIIEKRQSVAFWCNPISGHATLYWYQQILGQGPKLLIQFQNNGVVDDSQLPKDRFSAERLKGVDSTLKIQPAKLEDSAVYLCASSPNGDFSYEQYFGPGTRLTVT.

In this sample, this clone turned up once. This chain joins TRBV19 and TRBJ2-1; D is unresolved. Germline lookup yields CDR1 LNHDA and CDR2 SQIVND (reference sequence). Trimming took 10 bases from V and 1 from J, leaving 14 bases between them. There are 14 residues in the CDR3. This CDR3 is CATCRSQSYNEQFF. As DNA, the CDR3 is TGTGCCACCTGCCGGAGCCAATCCTACAATGAGCAGTTCTTC.

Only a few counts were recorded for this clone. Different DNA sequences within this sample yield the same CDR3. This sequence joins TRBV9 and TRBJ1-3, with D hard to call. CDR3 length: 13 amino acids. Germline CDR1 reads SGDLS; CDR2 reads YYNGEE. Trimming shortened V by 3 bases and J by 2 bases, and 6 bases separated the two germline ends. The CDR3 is CASSAEPGNTIYF. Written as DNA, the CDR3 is TGTGCCAGCAGCGCGGAGCCTGGAAACACCATATATTTT.

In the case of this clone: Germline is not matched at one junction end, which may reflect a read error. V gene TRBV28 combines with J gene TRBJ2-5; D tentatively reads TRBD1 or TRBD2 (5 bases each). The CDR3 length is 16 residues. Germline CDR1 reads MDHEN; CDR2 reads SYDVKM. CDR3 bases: TGTGCCGGCAGTCCTCTTTTGGGACCGAGGGACGTGGGCCAGTACTTC. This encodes CAGSPLLGPRDVGQYF.

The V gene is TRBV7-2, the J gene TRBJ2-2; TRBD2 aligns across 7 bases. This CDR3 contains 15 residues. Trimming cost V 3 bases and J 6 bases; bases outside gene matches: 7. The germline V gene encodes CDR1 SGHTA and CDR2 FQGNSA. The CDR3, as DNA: TGTGCCAGCAGCTTTTCAGCGGGATGGGCCGGGGAGCTGTTTTTT. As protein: CASSFSAGWAGELFF.

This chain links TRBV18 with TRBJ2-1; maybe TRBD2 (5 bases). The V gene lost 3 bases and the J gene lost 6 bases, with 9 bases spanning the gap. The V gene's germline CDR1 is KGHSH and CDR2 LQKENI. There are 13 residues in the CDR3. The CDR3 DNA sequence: TGTGCCAGCTCACCCGAGAGCGGCAATGAGCAGTTCTTC. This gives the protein CASSPESGNEQFF.

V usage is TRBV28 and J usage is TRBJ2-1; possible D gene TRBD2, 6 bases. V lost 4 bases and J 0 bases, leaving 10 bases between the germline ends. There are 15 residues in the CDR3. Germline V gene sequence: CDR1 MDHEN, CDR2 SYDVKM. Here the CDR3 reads CASSWERASYNEQFF. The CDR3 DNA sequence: TGTGCCAGCAGTTGGGAGCGGGCCTCCTACAATGAGCAGTTCTTC.

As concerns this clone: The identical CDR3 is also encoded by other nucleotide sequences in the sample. The CDR3 region has the DNA TGTGCCAGCAGTGAGGGCGGGGGTGATCAGCCCCAGCATTTT. Translation: CASSEGGGDQPQHF. The chain recombines TRBV6-1 with TRBJ1-5, with D perhaps matching TRBD1 (5 bases). The germline V and J ends were trimmed by 3 bases and 5 bases, with 11 bases remaining between them. The CDR3 contains 14 residues. Germline CDR1 reads MNHNS; CDR2 reads SASEGT.

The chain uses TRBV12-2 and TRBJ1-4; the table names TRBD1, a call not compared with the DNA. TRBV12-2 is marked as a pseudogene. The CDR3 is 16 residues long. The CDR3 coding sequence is TGTGCAAGTCGCTTCATAGAACAGGGAACTAATGAAAAACTGTTTTTT. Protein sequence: CASRFIEQGTNEKLFF.

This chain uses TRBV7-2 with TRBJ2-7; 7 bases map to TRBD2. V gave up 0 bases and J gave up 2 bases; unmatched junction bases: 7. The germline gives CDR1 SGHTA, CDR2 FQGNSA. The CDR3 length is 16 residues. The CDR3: CASSLARLAATYEQYF. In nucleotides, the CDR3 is TGTGCCAGCAGCTTAGCCCGGCTAGCGGCCACCTACGAGCAGTACTTC.

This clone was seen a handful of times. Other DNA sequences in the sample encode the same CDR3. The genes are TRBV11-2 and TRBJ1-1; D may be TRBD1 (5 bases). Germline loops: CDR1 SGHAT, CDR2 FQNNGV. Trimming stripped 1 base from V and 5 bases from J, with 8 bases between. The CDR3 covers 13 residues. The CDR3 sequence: CASSLVRGTEAFF. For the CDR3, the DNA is TGTGCCAGCAGCTTAGTTCGGGGGACTGAAGCTTTCTTT.

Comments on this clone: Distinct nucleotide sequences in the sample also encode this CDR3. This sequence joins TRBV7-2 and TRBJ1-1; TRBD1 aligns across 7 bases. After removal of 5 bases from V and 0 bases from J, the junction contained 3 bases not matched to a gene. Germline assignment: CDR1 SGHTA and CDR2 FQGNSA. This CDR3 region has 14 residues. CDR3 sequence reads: CASSLGQMNTEAFF. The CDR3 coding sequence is TGTGCCAGCAGCCTGGGACAGATGAACACTGAAGCTTTCTTT.

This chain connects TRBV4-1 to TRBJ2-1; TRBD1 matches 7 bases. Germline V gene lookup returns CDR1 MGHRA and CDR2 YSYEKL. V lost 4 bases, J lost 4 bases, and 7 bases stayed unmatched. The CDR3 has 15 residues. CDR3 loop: CASSPPGQNYNEQFF. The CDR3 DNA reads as TGCGCCAGCAGCCCCCCGGGACAGAATTACAATGAGCAGTTCTTC.

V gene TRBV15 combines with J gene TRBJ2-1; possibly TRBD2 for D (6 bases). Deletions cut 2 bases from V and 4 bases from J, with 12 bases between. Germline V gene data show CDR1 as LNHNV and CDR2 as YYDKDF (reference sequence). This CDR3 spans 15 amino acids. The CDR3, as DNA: TGTGCCACCAGCAGACCGGGACTCGGTTACAATGAGCAGTTCTTC. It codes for CATSRPGLGYNEQFF.

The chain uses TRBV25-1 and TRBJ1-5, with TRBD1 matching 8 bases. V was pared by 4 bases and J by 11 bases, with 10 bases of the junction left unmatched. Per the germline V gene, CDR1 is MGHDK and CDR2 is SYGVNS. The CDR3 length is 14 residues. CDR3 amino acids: CASSGQGTSRAQHF. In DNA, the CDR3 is TGTGCCAGCAGTGGACAGGGGACCTCTAGAGCCCAGCATTTT.

The CDR3 here is CASSLTGPSYEQYF. CDR3 sequence (DNA): TGTGCCAGCAGTTTGACGGGACCCTCCTACGAGCAGTACTTC. The V call is TRBV28, the J call TRBJ2-5; D is possibly TRBD1 or TRBD2 (5 bases each). The J call may be incorrect, as the DNA end agrees better with TRBJ2-7. The CDR3 extends over 14 amino acids. CDR1 is MDHEN and CDR2 is SYDVKM in the germline V gene.

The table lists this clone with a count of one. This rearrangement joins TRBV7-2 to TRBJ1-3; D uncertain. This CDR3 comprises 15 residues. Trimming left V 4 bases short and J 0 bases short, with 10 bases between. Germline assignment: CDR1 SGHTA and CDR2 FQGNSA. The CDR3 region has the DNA TGTGCCAGCAGCTCCTACACCCTCTCTGGAAACACCATATATTTT. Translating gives CASSSYTLSGNTIYF.